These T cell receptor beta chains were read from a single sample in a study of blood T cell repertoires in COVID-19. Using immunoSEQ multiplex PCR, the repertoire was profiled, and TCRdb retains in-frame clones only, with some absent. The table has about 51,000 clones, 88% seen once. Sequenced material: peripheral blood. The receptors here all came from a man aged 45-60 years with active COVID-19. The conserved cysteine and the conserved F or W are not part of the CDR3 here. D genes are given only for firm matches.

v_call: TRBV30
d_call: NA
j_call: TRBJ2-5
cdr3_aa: AWSYRETQY

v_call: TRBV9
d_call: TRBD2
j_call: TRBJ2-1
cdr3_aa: ASSDPSGLAQDEQF

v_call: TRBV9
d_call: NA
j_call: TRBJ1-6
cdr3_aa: ASSVASDSPLH

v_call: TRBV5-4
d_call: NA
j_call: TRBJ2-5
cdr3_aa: ASSSAGGMETQY

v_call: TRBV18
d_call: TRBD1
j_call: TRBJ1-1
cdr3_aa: ASSPRRGDRGNTEAF

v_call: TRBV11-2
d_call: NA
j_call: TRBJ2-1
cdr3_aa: ASSKEGTPYNEQF

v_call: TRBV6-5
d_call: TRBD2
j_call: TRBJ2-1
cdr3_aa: ASSKREGNEQF

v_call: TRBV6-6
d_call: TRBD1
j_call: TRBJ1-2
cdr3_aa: ASSLPGQGSYSNYGYT

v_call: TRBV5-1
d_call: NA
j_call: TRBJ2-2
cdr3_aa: ASSSGGDSTNTGELF

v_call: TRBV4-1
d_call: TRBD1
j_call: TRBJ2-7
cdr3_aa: ASSRLTGLSYEQY

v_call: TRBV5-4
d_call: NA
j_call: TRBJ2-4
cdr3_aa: ASSVRTTQNIQY

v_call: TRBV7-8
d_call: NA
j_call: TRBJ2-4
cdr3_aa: ASSSPVQENIQY

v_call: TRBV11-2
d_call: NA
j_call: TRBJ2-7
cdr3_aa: ASSWRYEQY

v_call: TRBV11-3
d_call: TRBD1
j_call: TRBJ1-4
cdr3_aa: ASSLDSRIRGPYEKLF

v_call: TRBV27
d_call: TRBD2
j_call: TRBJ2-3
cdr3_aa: AITPPDGGYTDTQY

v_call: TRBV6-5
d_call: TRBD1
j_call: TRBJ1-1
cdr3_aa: ASSQGASEAF

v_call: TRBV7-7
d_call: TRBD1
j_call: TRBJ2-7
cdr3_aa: ASSLGTAYEQY

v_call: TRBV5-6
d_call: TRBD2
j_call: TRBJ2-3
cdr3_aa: ASSLGSGRPTDTQY

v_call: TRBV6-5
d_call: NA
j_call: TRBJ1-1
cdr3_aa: ASSYSAVNTEAF

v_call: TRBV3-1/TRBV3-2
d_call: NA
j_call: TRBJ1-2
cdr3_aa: ASRLGQSKGYT

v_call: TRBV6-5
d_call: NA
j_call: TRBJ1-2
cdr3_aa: ASGLTQTGKYGYT

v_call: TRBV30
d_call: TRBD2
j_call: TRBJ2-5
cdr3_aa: ALGSGNLYTETQY

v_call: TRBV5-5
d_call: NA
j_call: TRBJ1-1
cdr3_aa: ASSLVQGSMNTEAF